The T cell receptor beta chain described here comes from a study of blood T cell repertoires in COVID-19 (dated by TCRdb to 2018 to 2021). Background on the whole study: Samples covering the acute and convalescent phases of COVID-19 were provided by collaborators in the United States, Italy and Spain. The prospective study material was composed of cDNA or gDNA derived from T cells, B-cell-depleted T cells, or PBMCs. Subjects who had been exposed to COVID-19, were actively infected with it, or had recovered from it provided the deeply sampled blood TCRbeta repertoires that made up the dataset. A freely available public database, intended as a resource for researchers studying the immune response to SARS-CoV-2, is where the repertoires were released. The samples were drawn from the first 160 participants of the ongoing ImmuneRACE study and from 950 to 1,500 subjects provided by 6 global collaborators. Nearly every sample came with metadata listing a de-identified subject ID, COVID-19 status, age in years and sex. Where HLA class I and class II types were available, the types were taken from metadata supplied by the sample provider, not from assay-based typing.

Points on this clone: Its antigen is not yet known. The junction shows a germline mismatch at one end, possibly a read error.

Collaborating institutions collected whole blood in K2EDTA tubes following their own protocols. For TCRbeta analysis, collaborators shipped samples in one of three forms: frozen whole blood, isolated PBMCs, or DNA extracted from either of those sample types. The immunoSEQ Assay, a bias-controlled multiplex PCR, was used to amplify TCRbeta CDR3 regions from genomic DNA. As for the original processing: Nucleated cell counts per sample were estimated from amplification of reference gene primers within the assay. To quantify the absolute abundance of each unique TCRbeta CDR3 rearrangement, sequence reads were collapsed and filtered. For each sample, productive Simpson clonality was calculated by taking the square root of Simpson's diversity index across productive rearrangements. TCRdb provides this immuneACCESS table in a form limited to in-frame rearrangements. Some clones are lacking; in checked studies, under half of them reflect an unresolved V gene, and why the rest are absent is not known. V, J and clone size were drawn from that table, and D and trimming were deduced from the DNA. This sample lists under 85,000 clones; roughly 89% were detected once. The ten largest clonotypes hold about 5% of the sample.

The paper as a whole reports these results and caveats: Clinical and demographic metadata were provided uncurated, with the amount varying by source and participant.

The sequenced material came from peripheral blood. The TCR comes from a man between 50 and 59 years old with acute or convalescent COVID-19.

The nucleotide sequence reads TGTGCCAGCAGTGAAGCGACCAGGAGGGACTTC. This gives the protein CASSEATRRDF. The V gene is TRBV6-1 and the J gene is TRBJ2-7; TRBD2 is perhaps the D gene, given 6 matching bases. Its CDR3 holds 11 amino acids, cysteine through phenylalanine. Only CDR3 DNA is held: 33 bases, read in frame from base 1. CDR1 and CDR2 (MNHNS, SASEGT) derive from the germline V gene.